This T cell receptor beta chain was found in a study of cytomegalovirus exposure and HLA in healthy donors. General study results and limits: In an earlier analysis, in fewer than 700 donors, most V segments appeared productive either ~87% or ~30% of the time. TRBV6-2, TRBV6-3 and some other V segments were excluded as indistinguishable.

The CDR3 covers 17 residues. Germline assignment: CDR1 SGDLS and CDR2 YYNGEE. Trimming cost V 3 bases and J 0 bases; bases outside gene matches: 9. Amplification used 60 Vbeta primers and 13 Jbeta primers. The repertoire was sequenced with immunoSEQ multiplex PCR; TCRdb's copy has only in-frame clones and lacks some. The data show about 69,000 clones, around 66% seen once. Notes on this clone: The antigen is undetermined.

This clonotype was sampled from a male donor in good health and CMV-seropositive. The sample was PBMCs. The chain employs TRBV9 and TRBJ2-3, with 8 positions matching TRBD2. CDR3 loop: CASSGGVAGTSTDTQYF. CDR3 nucleotides: TGTGCCAGCAGCGGAGGAGTAGCGGGAACTAGCACAGATACGCAGTATTTT.